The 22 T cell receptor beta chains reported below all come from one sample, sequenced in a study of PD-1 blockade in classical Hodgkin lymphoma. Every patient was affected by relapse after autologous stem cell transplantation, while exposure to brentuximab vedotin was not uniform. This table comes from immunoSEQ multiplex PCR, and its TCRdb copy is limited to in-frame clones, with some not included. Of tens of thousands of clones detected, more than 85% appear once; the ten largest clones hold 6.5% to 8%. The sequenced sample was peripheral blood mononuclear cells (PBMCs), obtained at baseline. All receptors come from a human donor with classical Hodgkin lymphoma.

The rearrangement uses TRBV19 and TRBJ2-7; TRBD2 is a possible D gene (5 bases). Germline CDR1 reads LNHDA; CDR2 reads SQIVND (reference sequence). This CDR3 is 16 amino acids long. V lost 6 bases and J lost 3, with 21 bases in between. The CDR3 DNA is TGTGCCAGTAGCCACGGACTCCCCCCAGGCTTCTACGAGCAGTACTTC. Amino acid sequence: CASSHGLPPGFYEQYF.

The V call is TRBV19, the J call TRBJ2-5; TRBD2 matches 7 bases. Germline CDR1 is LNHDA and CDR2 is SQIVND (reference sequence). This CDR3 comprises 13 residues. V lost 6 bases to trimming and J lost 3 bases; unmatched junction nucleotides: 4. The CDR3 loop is CASSGTTKETQYF. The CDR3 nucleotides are TGTGCCAGTAGCGGGACTACCAAAGAGACCCAGTACTTC.

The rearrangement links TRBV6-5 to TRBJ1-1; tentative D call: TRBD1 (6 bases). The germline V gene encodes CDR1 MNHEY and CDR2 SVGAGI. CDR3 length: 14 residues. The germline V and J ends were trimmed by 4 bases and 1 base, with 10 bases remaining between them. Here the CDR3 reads CASSWTVQNTEAFF. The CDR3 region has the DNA TGTGCCAGCAGTTGGACAGTTCAGAACACTGAAGCTTTCTTT.

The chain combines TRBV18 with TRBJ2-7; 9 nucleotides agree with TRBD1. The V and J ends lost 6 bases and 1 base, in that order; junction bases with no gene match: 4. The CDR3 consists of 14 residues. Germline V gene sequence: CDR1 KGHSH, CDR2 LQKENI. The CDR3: CASSPGTGSYEQYF. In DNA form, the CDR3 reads TGTGCCAGCTCCCCCGGGACAGGGTCCTACGAGCAGTACTTC.

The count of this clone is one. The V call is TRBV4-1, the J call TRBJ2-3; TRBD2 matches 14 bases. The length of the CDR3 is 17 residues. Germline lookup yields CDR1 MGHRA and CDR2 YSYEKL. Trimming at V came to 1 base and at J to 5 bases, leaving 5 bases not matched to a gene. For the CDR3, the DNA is TGCGCCAGCAGCCAAGTACTGGGACTAGCGGGAGAAGATACGCAGTATTTT. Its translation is CASSQVLGLAGEDTQYF.

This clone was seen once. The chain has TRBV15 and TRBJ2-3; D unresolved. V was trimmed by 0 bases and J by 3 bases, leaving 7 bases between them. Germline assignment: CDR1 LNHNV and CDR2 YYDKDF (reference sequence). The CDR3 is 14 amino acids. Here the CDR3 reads CATSRDLGTDTQYF. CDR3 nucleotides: TGTGCCACCAGCAGAGATTTGGGAACAGATACGCAGTATTTT.

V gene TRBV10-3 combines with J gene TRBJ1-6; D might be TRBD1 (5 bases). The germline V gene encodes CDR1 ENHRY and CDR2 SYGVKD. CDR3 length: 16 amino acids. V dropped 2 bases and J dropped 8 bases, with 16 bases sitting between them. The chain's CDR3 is CAISEAGDSPDSPLHF. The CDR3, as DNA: TGTGCCATCAGTGAGGCCGGCGACAGTCCTGATTCACCCCTCCACTTT.

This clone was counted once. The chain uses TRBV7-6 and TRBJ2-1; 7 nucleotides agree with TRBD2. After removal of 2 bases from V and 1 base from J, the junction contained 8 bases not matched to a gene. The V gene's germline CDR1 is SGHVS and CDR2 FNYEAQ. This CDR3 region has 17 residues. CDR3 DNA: TGTGCCAGCAGCTTAAAAGCGGAGGGAGGGTCCTACAATGAGCAGTTCTTC. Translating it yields CASSLKAEGGSYNEQFF.

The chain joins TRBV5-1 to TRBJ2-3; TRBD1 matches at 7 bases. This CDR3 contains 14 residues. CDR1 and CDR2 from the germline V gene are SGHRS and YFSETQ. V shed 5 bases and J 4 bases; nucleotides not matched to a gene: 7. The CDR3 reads CASSLDRASDTQYF. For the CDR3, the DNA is TGCGCCAGCAGTTTAGACAGGGCTTCAGATACGCAGTATTTT.

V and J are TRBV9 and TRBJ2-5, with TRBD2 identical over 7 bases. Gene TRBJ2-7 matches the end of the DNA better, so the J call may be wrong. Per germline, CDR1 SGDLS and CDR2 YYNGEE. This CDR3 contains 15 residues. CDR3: CASSVAPGRAYEQYF. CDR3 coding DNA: TGTGCCAGCAGCGTAGCCCCTGGGAGGGCCTACGAGCAGTACTTC.

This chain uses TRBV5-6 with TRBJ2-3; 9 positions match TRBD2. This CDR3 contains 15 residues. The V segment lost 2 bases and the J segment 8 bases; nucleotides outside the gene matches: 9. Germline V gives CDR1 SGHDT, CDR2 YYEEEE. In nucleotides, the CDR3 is TGTGCCAGCAGCTTAGTAAGCGGGGGGAGATCTACGCAGTATTTT. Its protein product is CASSLVSGGRSTQYF. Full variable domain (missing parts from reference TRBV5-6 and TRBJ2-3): DAGVTQSPTHLIKTRGQQVTLRCSPKSGHDTVSWYQQALGQGPQFIFQYYEEEERQRGNFPDRFSGHQFPNYSSELNVNALLLGDSALYLCASSLVSGGRSTQYFGPGTRLTVL.

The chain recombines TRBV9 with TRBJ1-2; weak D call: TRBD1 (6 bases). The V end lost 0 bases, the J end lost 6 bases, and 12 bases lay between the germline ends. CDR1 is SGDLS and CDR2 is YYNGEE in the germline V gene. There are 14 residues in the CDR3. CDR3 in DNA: TGTGCCAGCAGCGTAGAGCCAGGGGCAGATGGCTACACCTTC. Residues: CASSVEPGADGYTF.

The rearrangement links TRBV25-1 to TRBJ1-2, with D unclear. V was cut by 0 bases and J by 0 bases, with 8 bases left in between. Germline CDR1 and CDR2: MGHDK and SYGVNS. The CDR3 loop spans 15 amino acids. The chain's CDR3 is CASSEYGRANYGYTF. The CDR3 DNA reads TGTGCCAGCAGTGAATATGGTAGGGCTAACTATGGCTACACCTTC.

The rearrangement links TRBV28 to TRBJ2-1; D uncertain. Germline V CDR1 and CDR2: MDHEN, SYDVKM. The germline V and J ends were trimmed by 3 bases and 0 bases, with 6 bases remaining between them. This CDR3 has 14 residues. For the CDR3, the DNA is TGTGCCAGCAGTTTGCCCAGCTCCTACAATGAGCAGTTCTTC. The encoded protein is CASSLPSSYNEQFF.

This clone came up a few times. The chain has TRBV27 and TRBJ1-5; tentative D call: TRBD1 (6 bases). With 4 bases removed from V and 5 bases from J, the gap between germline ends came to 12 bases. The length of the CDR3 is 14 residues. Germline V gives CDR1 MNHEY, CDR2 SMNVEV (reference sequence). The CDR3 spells CASSSGQQDQPQHF. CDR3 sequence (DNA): TGTGCCAGCAGTTCTGGACAGCAGGATCAGCCCCAGCATTTT.

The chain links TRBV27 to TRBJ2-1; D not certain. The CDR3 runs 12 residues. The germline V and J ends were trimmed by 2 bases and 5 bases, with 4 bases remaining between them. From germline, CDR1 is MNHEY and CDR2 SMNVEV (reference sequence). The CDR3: CASSLGNNEQFF. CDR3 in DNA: TGTGCCAGCAGTTTAGGAAACAATGAGCAGTTCTTC.

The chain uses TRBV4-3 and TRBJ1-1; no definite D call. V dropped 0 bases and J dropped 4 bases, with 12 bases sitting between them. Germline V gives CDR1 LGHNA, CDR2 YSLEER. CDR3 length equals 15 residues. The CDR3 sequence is CASSQDDTAGTEAFF. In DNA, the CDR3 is TGCGCCAGCAGCCAAGATGACACTGCGGGCACTGAAGCTTTCTTT.

This chain's CDR3 is CASSYSNQETQYF. Written as DNA, the CDR3 is TGTGCCAGCAGTTACTCCAATCAAGAGACCCAGTACTTC. This sequence joins TRBV6-5 and TRBJ2-5, with no clear D. Germline assignment: CDR1 MNHEY and CDR2 SVGAGI. The V end lost 0 bases, the J end lost 2 bases, and 4 bases lay between the germline ends. The CDR3 is 13 residues long.

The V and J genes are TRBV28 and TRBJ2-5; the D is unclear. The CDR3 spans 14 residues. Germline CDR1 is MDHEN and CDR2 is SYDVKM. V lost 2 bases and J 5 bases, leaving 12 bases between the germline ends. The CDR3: CASSLGRTGETQYF. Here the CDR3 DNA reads TGTGCCAGCAGTTTAGGGCGGACCGGGGAGACCCAGTACTTC.

The CDR3 bases are TGTGCCAGCAGTTTATCGCCGGAGAGTCCCTACGAGCAGTACTTC. Translated, it gives CASSLSPESPYEQYF. The chain carries TRBV27 and TRBJ2-7; D uncertain. The CDR3 is 15 residues long. Per germline, CDR1 MNHEY and CDR2 SMNVEV (reference sequence). V dropped 0 bases and J dropped 2 bases, with 11 bases sitting between them.

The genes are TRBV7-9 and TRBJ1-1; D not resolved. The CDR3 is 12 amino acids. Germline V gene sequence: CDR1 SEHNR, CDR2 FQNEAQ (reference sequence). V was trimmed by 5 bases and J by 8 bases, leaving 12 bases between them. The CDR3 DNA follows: TGTGCCAGCAGCCCCAGTGGCGGGGAAGCTTTCTTT. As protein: CASSPSGGEAFF.

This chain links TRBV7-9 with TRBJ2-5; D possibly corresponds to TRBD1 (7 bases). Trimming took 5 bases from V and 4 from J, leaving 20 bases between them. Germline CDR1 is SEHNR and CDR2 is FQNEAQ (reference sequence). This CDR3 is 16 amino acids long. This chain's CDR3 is CASSPGGQGVAETQYF. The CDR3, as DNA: TGTGCCAGCAGCCCCGGAGGGCAGGGGGTGGCAGAGACCCAGTACTTC.